This T cell receptor (beta chain) was found in a study of cytomegalovirus exposure and HLA in healthy donors. Notes on the study in general: V- and J-gene trimming of TCR beta was linked (in a later analysis) to a missense DCLRE1C variant.

A note on this clone: What it recognizes is unknown.

Germline loops: CDR1 SNHLY, CDR2 FYNNEI. With 7 bases clipped from V and 2 bases from J, the junction kept 9 bases outside the gene matches. The CDR3 spans 15 residues. The PCR ran on 60 Vbeta and 13 Jbeta primers. Clones were read by immunoSEQ multiplex PCR, and TCRdb kept only the in-frame ones, dropping some. The profile shows 150,000 or so clones, about 83% of them singletons. The origin of this receptor is a man aged 40-49 years in good health and CMV-seropositive. The V and J genes are TRBV2 and TRBJ2-5; 8 bases agree with TRBD2. Material: PBMCs. The CDR3 nucleotides read TGTGCCAGCACCCTTTTTACTAGCGGTCAAGAGACCCAGTACTTC. This translates into CASTLFTSGQETQYF.